This T cell receptor (beta chain) was found in a study of blood T cell repertoires in COVID-19. Libraries were prepared by immunoSEQ multiplex PCR; TCRdb keeps only in-frame clonotypes and omits some of them. The sample contains 390,000 or so clones, 80% to 90% of which appear only once. This clone was detected only a few times. V was cut by 1 base and J by 1 base, with 10 bases left in between. The germline gives CDR1 LGHDT, CDR2 YNNKEL (reference sequence). The CDR3 contains 15 residues. Sequencing was done on a sample of peripheral blood. The rearrangement joins TRBV3-1 (or the pseudogene TRBV3-2) to TRBJ1-1, with D unresolved. The sequence derives from a woman in her twenties or thirties with COVID-19, enrolled during active disease. In DNA form, the CDR3 reads TGTGCCAGCAGCCAAGGAGGCGTCAGGAACACTGAAGCTTTCTTT. Protein product: CASSQGGVRNTEAFF.